This entry lists 27 T cell receptor beta chains sequenced from one sample in a study of blood T cell repertoires in COVID-19. Generated by immunoSEQ multiplex PCR, the TCRdb table keeps only in-frame clones and is missing some. Of tens of thousands of clones in the sample, approximately 88% were seen once. The source material was peripheral blood. Receptor source: a woman aged 50 to 60 with acute or convalescent COVID-19.

The V and J genes are TRBV6-2 or TRBV6-3 and TRBJ2-3, with D maybe TRBD2 (5 bases). V was shortened by 2 bases and J by 7 bases, with 19 bases between the two germline ends. The length of the CDR3 is 16 residues. Per the germline V gene, CDR1 is MNHEY and CDR2 is SVGEGT. The CDR3, as DNA: TGTGCCAGCAGTTACCTGACGGCTAGCCCACTAAATACGCAGTATTTT. Translated, it gives CASSYLTASPLNTQYF.

The V and J genes are TRBV19 and TRBJ2-7, with TRBD2 matching 12 bases. Per the germline V gene, CDR1 is LNHDA and CDR2 is SQIVND (reference sequence). J lost 4 bases, V lost 6 bases, and 4 bases had no gene match. This CDR3 is 14 amino acids long. The CDR3 nucleotides read TGTGCCAGTAGCGCGGGACTAGCGGGTTACGAGCAGTACTTC. As protein: CASSAGLAGYEQYF.

This CDR3 is CASRGDRDHSYEQYF. CDR3 nucleotides: TGCGCCAGCAGGGGGGACAGGGACCACTCCTACGAGCAGTACTTC. V and J are TRBV5-1 and TRBJ2-7, with 9 bases fitting TRBD1. This CDR3 has 15 amino acids. Trimming took 5 bases from V and 0 from J; bases not matched to a gene: 6. The germline CDR1 and CDR2 sequences are SGHRS and YFSETQ.

The genes are TRBV5-1 and TRBJ1-1; 9 nucleotides align to TRBD1. CDR1 is SGHRS and CDR2 is YFSETQ in the germline V gene. V lost 4 bases and J lost 1; bases outside the gene matches: 8. The CDR3 is 16 amino acids. The CDR3 region is CASSLGQGGGNTEAFF. CDR3 nucleotides: TGCGCCAGCAGCCTGGGACAGGGAGGTGGGAACACTGAAGCTTTCTTT.

This clone was counted once. The chain combines TRBV29-1 with TRBJ2-2; the D gene is possibly TRBD1 (6 bases). Germline assignment: CDR1 SQVTM and CDR2 ANQGSEA. This CDR3 spans 13 amino acids. V was shortened by 4 bases and J by 2 bases, with 8 bases between the two germline ends. CDR3 region: CSVARGNTGELFF. CDR3 in DNA: TGCAGCGTTGCCAGGGGTAACACCGGGGAGCTGTTTTTT.

The chain combines TRBV18 with TRBJ1-2, with D hard to call. Trimming took 8 bases from V and 0 from J, leaving 13 bases between them. The CDR3 covers 14 residues. Germline lookup yields CDR1 KGHSH and CDR2 LQKENI. CDR3 bases: TGTGCCAGCACAGAGTCCAAAGCTAACTATGGCTACACCTTC. It encodes CASTESKANYGYTF.

The chain uses TRBV7-2 and TRBJ2-1, with D hard to call. Germline loops: CDR1 SGHTA, CDR2 FQGNSA. V was clipped by 5 bases and J by 5 bases, with 4 bases between them. CDR3 size: 11 residues. The CDR3 coding sequence is TGTGCCAGCAGCCTCCACAATGAGCAGTTCTTC. The encoded protein is CASSLHNEQFF.

The V call is TRBV2, the J call TRBJ1-4; 7 bases map to TRBD1. This CDR3 spans 14 amino acids. The trim removed 4 bases at V and 4 bases at J, leaving 3 bases unmatched. CDR1 is SNHLY, CDR2 FYNNEI, per germline. The CDR3 reads CASSVGTVNEKLFF. The CDR3 bases are TGTGCCAGCAGTGTTGGGACAGTTAATGAAAAACTGTTTTTT. Variable domain in full (rest from reference TRBV2 and TRBJ1-4): EPEVTQTPSHQVTQMGQEVILRCVPISNHLYFYWYRQILGQKVEFLVSFYNNEISEKSEIFDDQFSVERPDGSNFTLKIRSTKLEDSAMYFCASSVGTVNEKLFFGSGTQLSVL.

The rearrangement uses TRBV4-3 and TRBJ2-2; D not resolved. This CDR3 has 14 amino acids. CDR1 and CDR2 from the germline V gene are LGHNA and YSLEER. V lost 2 bases and J 1 base, leaving 5 bases between the germline ends. The CDR3 here is CASSQSGNTGELFF. CDR3 in DNA: TGCGCCAGCAGCCAATCGGGGAACACCGGGGAGCTGTTTTTT.

The chain joins TRBV12-3 or TRBV12-4 to TRBJ1-2, with 7 nucleotides matching TRBD1. This CDR3 contains 13 residues. J lost 4 bases, V lost 6 bases, and 5 bases had no gene match. CDR3 DNA: TGTGCCAGCAGCCAGGGGGTTAGCTATGGCTACACCTTC. Translating gives CASSQGVSYGYTF.

For the CDR3, the DNA is TGTGCCAGCAGCGGCGGGACCGACCATTCCTACAATGAGCAGTTCTTC. Its translation: CASSGGTDHSYNEQFF. V gene TRBV9 combines with J gene TRBJ2-1, with D perhaps TRBD2 (6 bases). Germline values: CDR1 SGDLS, CDR2 YYNGEE. The CDR3 has 16 residues. The V end lost 3 bases, the J end lost 1 base, and 14 bases lay between the germline ends.

The V gene is TRBV6-5, the J gene TRBJ2-1, with 8 bases identical to TRBD2. The junction had 9 bases not matched to a gene; V was cut back by 5 bases and J by 9 bases. The CDR3 loop spans 14 amino acids. Germline V gene lookup returns CDR1 MNHEY and CDR2 SVGAGI. The CDR3 region is CASSRGLAFGEQFF. CDR3 DNA: TGTGCCAGCAGTCGCGGACTAGCATTCGGTGAGCAGTTCTTC.

V and J are TRBV5-4 and TRBJ1-2, with D hard to call. Germline CDR1 and CDR2: SGHNT and YYREEE (reference sequence). The CDR3 runs 13 residues. Trimming left V 5 bases short and J 7 bases short, with 15 bases between. CDR3 DNA sequence: TGTGCCAGCAGTCCAGGATTGGAACGTGGCTACACCTTC. This translates into CASSPGLERGYTF.

This clone has more than one count but fewer than ten. This chain joins TRBV5-1 and TRBJ1-3; 7 nucleotides agree with TRBD1. Trimming at V came to 0 bases and at J to 0 bases, leaving 6 bases not matched to a gene. This CDR3 has 17 residues. Germline V gene lookup returns CDR1 SGHRS and CDR2 YFSETQ. CDR3 region: CASSLATGSRSGNTIYF. In nucleotides, the CDR3 is TGCGCCAGCAGCTTGGCGACAGGGAGTCGCTCTGGAAACACCATATATTTT.

This chain joins TRBV28 and TRBJ2-7, with 7 nucleotides matching TRBD2. With V trimmed by 2 bases and J by 4 bases, 14 bases remained unmatched. The CDR3 has 17 amino acids. In germline, CDR1 is MDHEN, CDR2 SYDVKM. CDR3 loop: CASSLPGSWGGVYEQYF. CDR3 coding DNA: TGTGCCAGCAGTTTACCCGGGTCTTGGGGGGGGGTTTACGAGCAGTACTTC.

The V gene is TRBV14, the J gene TRBJ1-1, with a tentative D call TRBD1 (6 bases). Germline lookup yields CDR1 SGHDN and CDR2 FVKESK. Trimming removed 4 bases at V and 1 base at J, with 13 bases between. The CDR3 extends over 15 amino acids. The DNA of the CDR3 is TGTGCCAGCAGCCCATATCCGACAGGGAACACTGAAGCTTTCTTT. This gives the protein CASSPYPTGNTEAFF.

The sample holds a few counts of this clone. The chain couples TRBV2 to TRBJ1-1; the match to TRBD1 covers 9 bases. Per germline, CDR1 SNHLY and CDR2 FYNNEI. V trimming: 5 bases; J trimming: 3 bases; junction bases outside the gene matches: 4. This CDR3 is 14 amino acids long. CDR3 in DNA: TGTGCCAGCAGTTTGACAGGGGGAGACACTGAAGCTTTCTTT. This encodes CASSLTGGDTEAFF.

This clone was counted only a few times. The chain employs TRBV28 and TRBJ2-3; D gene unclear. The germline V gene encodes CDR1 MDHEN and CDR2 SYDVKM. With 6 bases removed from V and 0 bases from J, the gap between germline ends came to 13 bases. The CDR3 is made up of 15 amino acids. The CDR3: CASREQWQSTDTQYF. CDR3 nucleotides: TGTGCCAGCAGGGAACAGTGGCAGAGCACAGATACGCAGTATTTT.

The chain combines TRBV28 with TRBJ1-1; D not certain. The V end was cut by 7 bases, the J end by 3 bases, with 15 bases between. CDR1 and CDR2 (germline): MDHEN, SYDVKM. The CDR3 is 14 amino acids. CDR3 in amino acids: CASTSPGGDTEAFF. The DNA of the CDR3 is TGTGCCAGCACCAGTCCCGGAGGCGACACTGAAGCTTTCTTT.

The chain links TRBV20-1 to TRBJ1-2, with a weak D call TRBD1 (5 bases). This CDR3 contains 12 residues. Germline CDR1 DFQATT, CDR2 SNEGSKA (reference sequence). V was cut by 3 bases and J by 8 bases, with 13 bases left in between. CDR3: CSASPRTRGYTF. The CDR3 nucleotides are TGCAGTGCTAGTCCCAGGACAAGGGGCTACACCTTC.

The rearrangement links TRBV11-2 to TRBJ2-7; possible D gene TRBD2, 6 bases. V was pared by 5 bases and J by 3 bases, with 11 bases between. Germline CDR1 and CDR2: SGHAT and FQNNGV. The CDR3 is 13 residues long. CDR3 region: CASSGFGGYEQYF. CDR3 DNA sequence: TGTGCCAGCAGCGGTTTCGGGGGCTACGAGCAGTACTTC.

J is TRBJ2-5 and V is TRBV10-1, with 7 bases fitting TRBD2. CDR3 length: 15 residues. Germline trimming cut 3 bases from V and 7 bases from J; bases unmatched to any gene: 11. Germline V gives CDR1 WNHNN, CDR2 SYGVQD (reference sequence). CDR3 bases: TGCGCCAGCAGTGAAAGCGGGACCCCCTCGGGGACCCAGTACTTC. Amino acid sequence: CASSESGTPSGTQYF.

V and J are TRBV12-3 or TRBV12-4 and TRBJ1-2, with 8 bases that match TRBD1. The V segment lost 8 bases and the J segment 1 base; nucleotides outside the gene matches: 3. The CDR3 runs 13 residues. The CDR3 nucleotides read TGTGCCAGCGGGGACAGGCTTAACTATGGCTACACCTTC. Translation: CASGDRLNYGYTF.

This rearrangement joins TRBV13 to TRBJ1-1; TRBD1 matches 8 bases. The V gene end was trimmed by 5 bases and the J gene end by 7 bases; junction bases not matched to a gene: 6. This CDR3 comprises 13 residues. Germline CDR1 PRHDT, CDR2 FYEKMQ (reference sequence). As DNA, the CDR3 is TGTGCCAGCAGCACACGGACAGGGAATGAAGCTTTCTTT. Protein: CASSTRTGNEAFF.

A few counts support this clone. The chain joins TRBV7-3 to TRBJ1-2, with TRBD1 identical over 11 bases. The CDR3 sequence is 15 residues long. Per germline, CDR1 SGHTA and CDR2 FQGTGA. Germline trimming cut 2 bases from V and 5 bases from J; bases unmatched to any gene: 4. CDR3 nucleotide sequence: TGTGCCAGCAGCTTATCCGGGACAGGGGGGTATGGCTACACCTTC. It codes for CASSLSGTGGYGYTF.

The rearrangement links TRBV18 to TRBJ1-5; no clear D. Per the germline V gene, CDR1 is KGHSH and CDR2 is LQKENI. The V end lost 6 bases, the J end lost 4 bases, and 10 bases lay between the germline ends. CDR3 length equals 13 residues. This chain's CDR3 is CASSPDKNQPQHF. The DNA of the CDR3 is TGTGCCAGCTCTCCAGACAAAAATCAGCCCCAGCATTTT.

The chain carries TRBV2 and TRBJ2-3; a possible D gene is TRBD1 (6 bases). Between the trimmed V and J ends, which lost 7 bases and 1 base, there was a span of 18 bases. Germline V gives CDR1 SNHLY, CDR2 FYNNEI. There are 16 residues in the CDR3. CDR3 sequence: CASTLQGQTRTDTQYF. CDR3 nucleotides: TGTGCCAGCACACTCCAAGGACAGACCCGCACAGATACGCAGTATTTT.